This T cell receptor (beta chain) was sequenced during a study of identical twins. A universal primer site was incorporated via template switching, and the cDNA contained unique molecular identifiers. TCRdb re-derived calls from the 5' RACE reads in MiXCR, one entry per CDR3 protein. The sample lists roughly 710,000 distinct CDR3 sequences; roughly 6% were seen once. There are many counts of this clonotype. Its antigen is unknown. Broader study findings: Cord blood's abundant beta clonotypes had fewer insertions, unlike memory repertoires. Invariant cells of the MAIT and iNKT types might have partly distorted the zero-insertion analyses. It was cross-sectional statistical analysis, not following the same donors, that the conclusions relied on.

Germline CDR1 is SGHVS and CDR2 is FQNEAQ. This CDR3 contains 12 residues. V lost 6 bases, J lost 7 bases, and 10 bases lay in between. The source material was naive T cells sorted from blood. The gene calls are TRBV7-8 and TRBJ1-5; D gene uncertain. This receptor was obtained from a man aged 18-30 years in good health. CDR3 bases: TGTGCCAGCAGTTCTCTATTACAGCCCCAGCATTTT. It translates to CASSSLLQPQHF.